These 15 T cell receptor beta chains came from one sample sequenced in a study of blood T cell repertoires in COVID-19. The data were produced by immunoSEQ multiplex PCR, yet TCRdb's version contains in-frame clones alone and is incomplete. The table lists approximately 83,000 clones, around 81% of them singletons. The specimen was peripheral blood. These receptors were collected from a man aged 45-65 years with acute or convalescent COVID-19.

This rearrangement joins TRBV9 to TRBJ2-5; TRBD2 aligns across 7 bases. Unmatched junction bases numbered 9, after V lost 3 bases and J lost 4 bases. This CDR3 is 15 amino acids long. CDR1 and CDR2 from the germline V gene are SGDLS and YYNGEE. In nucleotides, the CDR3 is TGTGCCAGCAGCGGCGGGGGACCGGGACTAGAGACCCAGTACTTC. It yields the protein CASSGGGPGLETQYF.

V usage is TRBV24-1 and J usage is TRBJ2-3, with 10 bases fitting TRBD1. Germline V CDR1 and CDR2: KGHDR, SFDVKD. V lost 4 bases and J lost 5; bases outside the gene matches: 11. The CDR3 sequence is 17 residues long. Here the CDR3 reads CATSDPTGGFREDTQYF. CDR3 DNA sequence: TGTGCCACCAGTGACCCGACAGGGGGCTTTCGTGAAGATACGCAGTATTTT.

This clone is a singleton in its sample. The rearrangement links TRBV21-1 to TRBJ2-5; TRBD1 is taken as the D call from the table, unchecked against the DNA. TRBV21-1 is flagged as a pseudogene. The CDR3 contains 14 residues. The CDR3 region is CASSNPDRGETQYF. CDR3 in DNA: TGTGCCAGCAGTAACCCAGACAGGGGAGAGACCCAGTACTTC.

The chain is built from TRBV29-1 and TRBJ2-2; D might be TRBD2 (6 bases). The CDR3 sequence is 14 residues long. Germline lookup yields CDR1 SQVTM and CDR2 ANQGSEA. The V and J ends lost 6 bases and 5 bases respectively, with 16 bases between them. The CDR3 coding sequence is TGCAGCGTCACCAGGACGGGGAGGACCGGGGAGCTGTTTTTT. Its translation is CSVTRTGRTGELFF.

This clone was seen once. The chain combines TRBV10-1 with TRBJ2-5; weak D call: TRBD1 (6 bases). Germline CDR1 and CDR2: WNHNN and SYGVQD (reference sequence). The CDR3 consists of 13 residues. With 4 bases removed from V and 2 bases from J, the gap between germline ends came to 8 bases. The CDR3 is CASSVDRQETQYF. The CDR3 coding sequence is TGCGCCAGCAGTGTGGACAGACAAGAGACCCAGTACTTC.

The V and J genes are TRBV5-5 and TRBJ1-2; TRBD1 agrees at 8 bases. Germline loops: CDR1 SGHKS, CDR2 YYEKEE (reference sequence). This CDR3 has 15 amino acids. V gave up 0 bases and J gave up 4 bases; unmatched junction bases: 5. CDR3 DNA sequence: TGTGCCAGCAGCTTGGCGGGACAGGCTCTCTATGGCTACACCTTC. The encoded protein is CASSLAGQALYGYTF.

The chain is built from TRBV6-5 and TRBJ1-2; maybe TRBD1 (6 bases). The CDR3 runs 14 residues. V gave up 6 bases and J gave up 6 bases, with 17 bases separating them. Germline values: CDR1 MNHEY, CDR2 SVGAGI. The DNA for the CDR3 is TGTGCCAGCAGAGCCGACCAGGGGATTAATGGCTACACCTTC. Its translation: CASRADQGINGYTF.

DNA of the CDR3: TGTGCCAGTAGTCCGGGACAGGGGGCTCCTGGAAACACCATATATTTT. This translates into CASSPGQGAPGNTIYF. This chain links TRBV19 with TRBJ1-3; 12 bases agree with TRBD1. This CDR3 region has 16 residues. Germline loops: CDR1 LNHDA, CDR2 SQIVND (reference sequence). V shed 5 bases, J shed 2 bases, and the junction held 4 bases outside the gene matches.

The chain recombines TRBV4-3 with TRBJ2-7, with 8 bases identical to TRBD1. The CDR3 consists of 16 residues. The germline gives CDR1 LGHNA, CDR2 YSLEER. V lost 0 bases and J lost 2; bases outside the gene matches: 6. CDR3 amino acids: CASSQDMDRVAYEQYF. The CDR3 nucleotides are TGCGCCAGCAGCCAAGATATGGACAGGGTTGCCTACGAGCAGTACTTC.

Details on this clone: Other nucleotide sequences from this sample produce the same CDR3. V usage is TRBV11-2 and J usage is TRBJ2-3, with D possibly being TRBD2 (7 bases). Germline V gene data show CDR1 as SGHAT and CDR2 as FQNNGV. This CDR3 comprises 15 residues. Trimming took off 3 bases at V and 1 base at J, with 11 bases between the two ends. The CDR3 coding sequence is TGTGCCAGCAGCTTCCGCGGGGGCGGCACAGATACGCAGTATTTT. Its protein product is CASSFRGGGTDTQYF.

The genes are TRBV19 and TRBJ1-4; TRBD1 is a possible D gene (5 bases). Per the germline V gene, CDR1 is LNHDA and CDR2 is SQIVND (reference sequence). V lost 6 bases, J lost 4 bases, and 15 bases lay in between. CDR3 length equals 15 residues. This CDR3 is CASRYGTQGNEKLFF. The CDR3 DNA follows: TGTGCCAGTAGATATGGCACCCAGGGTAATGAAAAACTGTTTTTT.

The CDR3 nucleotides are TGCGCCAGCAGCCCGAGTAGTTCAGGAAGGTACAATGAGCAGTTCTTC. Its translation is CASSPSSSGRYNEQFF. This chain joins TRBV4-1 and TRBJ2-1; no firm D call. CDR1 and CDR2 from the germline V gene are MGHRA and YSYEKL. Trimming left V 4 bases short and J 4 bases short, with 17 bases between. The CDR3 is 16 residues long.

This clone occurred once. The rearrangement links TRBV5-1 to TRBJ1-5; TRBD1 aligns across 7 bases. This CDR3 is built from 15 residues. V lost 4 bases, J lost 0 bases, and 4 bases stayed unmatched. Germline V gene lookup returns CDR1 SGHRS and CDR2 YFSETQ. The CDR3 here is CASSEGQYSNQPQHF. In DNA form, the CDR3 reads TGCGCCAGCAGCGAGGGACAGTATAGCAATCAGCCCCAGCATTTT.

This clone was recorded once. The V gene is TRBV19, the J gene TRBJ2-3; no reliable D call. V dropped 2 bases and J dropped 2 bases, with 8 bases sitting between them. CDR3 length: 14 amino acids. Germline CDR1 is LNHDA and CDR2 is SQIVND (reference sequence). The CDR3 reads CASSISVNTDTQYF. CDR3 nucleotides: TGTGCCAGTAGTATATCGGTGAACACAGATACGCAGTATTTT.

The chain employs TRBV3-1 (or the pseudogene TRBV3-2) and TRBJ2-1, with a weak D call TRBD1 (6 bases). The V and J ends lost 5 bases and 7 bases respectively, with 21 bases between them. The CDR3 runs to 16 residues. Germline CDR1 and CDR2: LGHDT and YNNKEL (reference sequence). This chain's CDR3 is CASSKGQSGVWNEQFF. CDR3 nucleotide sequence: TGTGCCAGCAGCAAAGGACAGTCAGGGGTTTGGAATGAGCAGTTCTTC.